Following are 5 T cell receptor beta chains from one sample sequenced in a study of siplizumab effects on memory and regulatory T cells. Using immunoSEQ multiplex PCR, the repertoire was profiled, and TCRdb retains in-frame clones only, with some absent. Of 90,000 to 130,000 clones listed, just under 95% were seen once; the top ten hold 1% to 1.5%. The specimen was CD4+ T cells sorted from blood. These receptors originate from a human donor in good health.

The chain carries TRBV18 and TRBJ2-7, with D perhaps matching TRBD2 (6 bases). The CDR3 length is 15 residues. Germline assignment: CDR1 KGHSH and CDR2 LQKENI. V lost 1 base, J lost 1 base, and 11 bases lay in between. CDR3 sequence (DNA): TGTGCCAGCTCACCACTTTCACTAGCTTCCTACGAGCAGTACTTC. The encoded protein is CASSPLSLASYEQYF.

The chain joins TRBV6-5 to TRBJ1-6, with 8 bases identical to TRBD1. The V gene end was trimmed by 7 bases and the J gene end by 8 bases; junction bases not matched to a gene: 7. Germline values: CDR1 MNHEY, CDR2 SVGAGI. The CDR3 runs 14 residues. In DNA, the CDR3 is TGTGCCAGCAAAGCGACAGGGGTCCATTCACCCCTCCACTTT. Translation gives CASKATGVHSPLHF.

J is TRBJ1-4 and V is TRBV5-1, with a possible D match to TRBD1 (5 bases). This CDR3 region has 14 residues. V lost 3 bases to trimming and J lost 7 bases, with 13 bases between them. The germline CDR1 and CDR2 sequences are SGHRS and YFSETQ. CDR3 sequence reads: CASSYGASFEKLFF. CDR3 bases: TGCGCCAGCAGCTACGGGGCATCGTTTGAAAAACTGTTTTTT.

The V and J genes are TRBV25-1 and TRBJ2-2; D is uncertain. The germline CDR1 and CDR2 sequences are MGHDK and SYGVNS. The CDR3 is made up of 15 amino acids. V was shortened by 6 bases and J by 0 bases, with 11 bases between the two germline ends. The CDR3 protein is CASSSSRANTGELFF. As DNA, the CDR3 is TGTGCCAGCAGCTCTTCTAGAGCGAACACCGGGGAGCTGTTTTTT.

This clone was seen once. The chain employs TRBV9 and TRBJ2-1; D ambiguous. This CDR3 comprises 14 residues. Germline V gene sequence: CDR1 SGDLS, CDR2 YYNGEE. V lost 4 bases, J lost 7 bases, and 15 bases lay in between. CDR3 protein: CASSRRRTQNEQFF. The DNA of the CDR3 is TGTGCCAGCAGCCGAAGAAGGACGCAGAATGAGCAGTTCTTC.